The rows below give T cell receptor beta chains drawn from one sample of a study of beta chain features in type 1 diabetes. Clones were sequenced by immunoSEQ multiplex PCR, and TCRdb holds only the in-frame ones, with some missing. The data contain fewer than 350,000 clones, around a fifth of them singletons. Material: naive CD4+ T cells from blood. The receptors shown here come from a woman aged 18-35 years in good health. Each CDR3 is given with its conserved first and last residue. D genes are given only for firm matches. Clone size is given for some rows only: seen once, a few or many times, or a class if the clone is expanded.

V gene	J gene	clone size	D gene	CDR3 DNA	CDR3 protein
TRBV5-6	TRBJ1-2	.	TRBD1	TGTGCCAGCAGCTTGGCAGACAGGGGACTAAACTATGGCTACACCTTC	CASSLADRGLNYGYTF
TRBV30	TRBJ1-1	.	TRBD1	TGTGCCTGGAGTGTACGGCCCCACAGGGGAGCTTTCTTT	CAWSVRPHRGAFF
TRBV19	TRBJ2-1	few	TRBD2	TGTGCCAGTAGTCCCCGGACTAGCGGGAGATCCTACAATGAGCAGTTCTTC	CASSPRTSGRSYNEQFF
TRBV4-1	TRBJ2-5	few	TRBD2	TGCGCCAGCAGCCAACGACTAGCGGGGGTTATAGAGACCCAGTACTTC	CASSQRLAGVIETQYF
TRBV21-1	TRBJ2-3	few	.	TGTGCCAGCAGCAAAGTGGACTACCCTAGCACAGATACGCAGTATTTT	CASSKVDYPSTDTQYF
TRBV30	TRBJ2-7	.	.	TGTGCCTGGGGACCCGGGACAACCTACGAGCAGTACTTC	CAWGPGTTYEQYF
TRBV5-6	TRBJ1-2	.	.	TGTGCCAGCTCATACAGGGAAACTAACTATGGCTACACCTTC	CASSYRETNYGYTF
TRBV7-9	TRBJ2-1	few	TRBD2	TGTGCCAGCAGCTTTAGCGGGAGCCCCTACAATGAGCAGTTCTTC	CASSFSGSPYNEQFF
TRBV11-2	TRBJ2-7	.	.	TGTGCCAGCAGCTTAGATCGCCTAGCTTACGAGCAGTACTTC	CASSLDRLAYEQYF
TRBV5-1	TRBJ2-4	few	TRBD2	TGCGCCAGCAGCTCGCTCCTAGCGGGAGCCAAAAACATTCAGTACTTC	CASSSLLAGAKNIQYF
TRBV7-2	TRBJ2-1	few	TRBD2	TGTGCCAGCAGCCCCAGGCGGACTAGCGGGGGAGGAGACAATGAGCAGTTCTTC	CASSPRRTSGGGDNEQFF
TRBV9	TRBJ1-6	.	.	TGTGCCAGCAGCGCCGACACCTATAATTCACCCCTCCACTTT	CASSADTYNSPLHF
TRBV29-1	TRBJ2-2	.	TRBD2	TGCAGCGTTGAAGGACTAGCGGCGGGCGGGGAGCTGTTTTTT	CSVEGLAAGGELFF
TRBV9	TRBJ2-2	.	.	TGTGCCAGCAGCGCTCGTCAGAGGTCCGGGGAGCTGTTTTTT	CASSARQRSGELFF
TRBV30	TRBJ1-1	.	TRBD1	TGTGCCTACGGCCGGGACAGGGTTGGCACTGAAGCTTTCTTT	CAYGRDRVGTEAFF
TRBV7-9	TRBJ1-2	few	.	TGTGCCAGCACCCCCGCCGGGATGTATGGCTACACCTTC	CASTPAGMYGYTF
TRBV7-2	TRBJ1-6	.	.	TGTGCCAGCAGCCTCAGGAGGGGATATAATTCACCCCTCCACTTT	CASSLRRGYNSPLHF
TRBV7-2	TRBJ2-3	.	.	TGTGCCAGCAGCTTAGGAGCCCGCGCTTTTAGCACAGATACGCAGTATTTT	CASSLGARAFSTDTQYF
TRBV7-2	TRBJ2-7	.	.	TGTGCCAGCAGGGTGCTCCGGGCGGGTCGGGAGCAGTACTTC	CASRVLRAGREQYF
TRBV29-1	TRBJ2-1	.	TRBD2	TGCAGCGTCGCTGACATAGCGGGAGGCTACAATGAGCAGTTCTTC	CSVADIAGGYNEQFF
TRBV7-9	TRBJ2-5	few	.	TGTGCCAGCAGCTTAGGCTGGGCCAAGCAGGAGACCCAGTACTTC	CASSLGWAKQETQYF
TRBV20-1	TRBJ2-7	few	.	TGCAGTGCTCGTAACTCCTACGAGCAGTACTTC	CSARNSYEQYF
TRBV4-2	TRBJ1-2	few	.	TGTGCCAGCAGCCAAGAACAGGGAAATCATGGCTACACCTTC	CASSQEQGNHGYTF
TRBV11-2	TRBJ2-1	few	.	TGTGCCAGCACCCAGTTAAGGGTGGGGCACAATGAGCAGTTCTTC	CASTQLRVGHNEQFF
TRBV4-1	TRBJ1-2	.	.	TGCGCCAGCAGCCCGGCCAGCGCAGCTAACTATGGCTACACCTTC	CASSPASAANYGYTF
TRBV7-8	TRBJ2-5	.	TRBD1	TGTGCCAGCAGCTTGAGCAGGGACAGGGCCCGGTCGACCCAGTACTTC	CASSLSRDRARSTQYF
TRBV18	TRBJ2-3	.	TRBD2	TGTGCCAGCTCACCATCTAGCGGGGGGCTAGATACGCAGTATTTT	CASSPSSGGLDTQYF
TRBV18	TRBJ1-5	.	.	TGTGCCAGCTCACCTTTGACAGGACCAGATCAGCCCCAGCATTTT	CASSPLTGPDQPQHF
TRBV6-5	TRBJ2-2	.	.	TGTGCCAGCAGTTTGGGGGGACGCCTCGGCGGGGAGCTGTTTTTT	CASSLGGRLGGELFF
TRBV29-1	TRBJ2-5	few	.	TGCAGCGTGCGCAAGGGCCAGGGGGAGACCCAGTACTTC	CSVRKGQGETQYF
TRBV5-1	TRBJ1-2	.	TRBD1	TGCGCCAGCAGCACCACAGGGGAAGTCTATGGCTACACCTTC	CASSTTGEVYGYTF
TRBV11-2	TRBJ2-1	.	TRBD2	TGTGCCAGCAGTGCTAGCGGGGTCAATGAGCAGTTCTTC	CASSASGVNEQFF
TRBV7-8	TRBJ2-5	few	TRBD2	TGTGCCAGCAGCTGGGTAGCGGGGGGCCGCGAGACCCAGTACTTC	CASSWVAGGRETQYF
TRBV7-8	TRBJ2-3	.	TRBD2	TGTGCCAGCAGCACGACGGGACTAGCGGTACTCACAGATACGCAGTATTTT	CASSTTGLAVLTDTQYF
TRBV4-2	TRBJ2-7	.	.	TGTGCCAGCAGCCAAGATCAGGGGCTCGAGCAGTACTTC	CASSQDQGLEQYF
TRBV18	TRBJ2-3	few	TRBD1	TGTGCCAGCTCACCAGTTGGACAGGGCCCAGATACGCAGTATTTT	CASSPVGQGPDTQYF
TRBV14	TRBJ1-2	few	.	TGTGCCAGCAGCCAGATGGAGGGCATCTATGGCTACACCTTC	CASSQMEGIYGYTF
TRBV14	TRBJ2-1	few	.	TGTGCCAGCAGCCATCCGACCCCGGGAGTATACAATGAGCAGTTCTTC	CASSHPTPGVYNEQFF
TRBV5-4	TRBJ2-5	.	.	TGTGCCAGCAGCGTTCGGAAGGGGGAGACCCAGTACTTC	CASSVRKGETQYF
TRBV5-1	TRBJ2-7	.	TRBD2	TGCGCCAGCAGCTTGGGGCGGGGGACCTCCTACGAGCAGTACTTC	CASSLGRGTSYEQYF
TRBV2	TRBJ2-4	.	.	TGTGCCAGCGGTAGCTCGGGAGTGGGGGACATTCAGTACTTC	CASGSSGVGDIQYF
TRBV5-4	TRBJ1-2	.	TRBD1	TGTGCCAGCAGCCCGGACAGGGACTATGGCTACACCTTC	CASSPDRDYGYTF
TRBV19	TRBJ2-7	few	.	TGTGCCAGTAGTATGTGGAGGACTGCCTCCTACGAGCAGTACTTC	CASSMWRTASYEQYF
TRBV30	TRBJ1-1	.	.	TGTGCCTACACAGTGAACACTGAAGCTTTCTTT	CAYTVNTEAFF
TRBV6-5	TRBJ1-1	.	TRBD1	TGTGCCAGCAGCCGAGGGACAGGGGCTGAAGCTTTCTTT	CASSRGTGAEAFF
TRBV4-1	TRBJ2-7	few	.	TGCGCCAGCAGCCAAGTAAGACAAAACTACGAGCAGTACTTC	CASSQVRQNYEQYF
TRBV2	TRBJ2-2	.	.	TGTGCCAGCAGTGGGCGGGACCACCCCACCGGGGAGCTGTTTTTT	CASSGRDHPTGELFF
TRBV13	TRBJ2-5	few	TRBD2	TGTGCCAGCAGCCCGGGACTACCTCTCCAAGAGACCCAGTACTTC	CASSPGLPLQETQYF
TRBV11-3	TRBJ2-1	once	TRBD2	TGTGCCAGCGCCGGGGGGGCCCGCGATGAGCAGTTCTTC	CASAGGARDEQFF
TRBV5-1	TRBJ1-1	.	.	TGCGCCAGCAGCTTGACAGGGATGAACACTGAAGCTTTCTTT	CASSLTGMNTEAFF
TRBV10-3	TRBJ2-7	once	TRBD1	TGTGCCATTGCCGGGACAGGGAATACCTACGAGCAGTACTTC	CAIAGTGNTYEQYF
TRBV20-1	TRBJ2-5	.	.	TGCAGTGCCCCTCGAGAGACCCAGTACTTC	CSAPRETQYF
TRBV18	TRBJ2-2	.	TRBD2	TGTGCCAGCTCACCGGGCGGCGGGAGGCCCGAAGGGCTGTTTTTT	CASSPGGGRPEGLFF
TRBV2	TRBJ1-1	.	.	TGTGCCAGCAGAGCGTGGATGACAGTTGAAGCTTTCTTT	CASRAWMTVEAFF
TRBV14	TRBJ1-2	few	.	TGTGCCAGCAGCCAAGGAAGGGGGTATGGCTACACCTTC	CASSQGRGYGYTF
TRBV4-2	TRBJ2-5	few	TRBD2	TGTGCCAGCAGCCAATTAGCGGGAGCGCGGGAGACCCAGTACTTC	CASSQLAGARETQYF
TRBV2	TRBJ1-1	few	.	TGTGCCAGCAGTGAAGGGCTTGGACAGCTGAACACTGAAGCTTTCTTT	CASSEGLGQLNTEAFF
TRBV29-1	TRBJ2-3	.	.	TGCAGCGTTGGACCGACTAGCACAGATACGCAGTATTTT	CSVGPTSTDTQYF